This note documents a single T cell receptor (beta chain) sequence. The sample belongs to a study of blood T cell repertoires in COVID-19. Study in general: Specimens from acute and convalescent COVID-19 originated in the United States, Italy and Spain. Nucleic acid was either cDNA or gDNA, and it came from T cells, B-cell-depleted T cells, or PBMCs.

The CDR3 is 15 amino acids. The germline V gene encodes CDR1 SGHRS and CDR2 YFSETQ. Losses at the gene ends were 3 bases for V and 0 bases for J; bases not matched to a gene: 0. Authors' methods: Estimates of nucleated cell counts were drawn from the amplification of reference gene primers. Repertoires were generated with immunoSEQ multiplex PCR, while TCRdb's copy carries only in-frame clones and drops some. V and J calls plus clone size are reproduced from that table; the DNA served to infer D and trimming. The table records 70,000 or so clones, roughly 70% of them present only once. The TCR was taken from a man in his 70s with acute or convalescent COVID-19. Input material: peripheral blood. The chain is built from TRBV5-1 and TRBJ2-6, with 7 bases that match TRBD1. The CDR3 region has the DNA TGCGCCAGCAGCTGGACAGGCTCTGGGGCCAACGTCCTGACTTTC. Translated, it gives CASSWTGSGANVLTF.